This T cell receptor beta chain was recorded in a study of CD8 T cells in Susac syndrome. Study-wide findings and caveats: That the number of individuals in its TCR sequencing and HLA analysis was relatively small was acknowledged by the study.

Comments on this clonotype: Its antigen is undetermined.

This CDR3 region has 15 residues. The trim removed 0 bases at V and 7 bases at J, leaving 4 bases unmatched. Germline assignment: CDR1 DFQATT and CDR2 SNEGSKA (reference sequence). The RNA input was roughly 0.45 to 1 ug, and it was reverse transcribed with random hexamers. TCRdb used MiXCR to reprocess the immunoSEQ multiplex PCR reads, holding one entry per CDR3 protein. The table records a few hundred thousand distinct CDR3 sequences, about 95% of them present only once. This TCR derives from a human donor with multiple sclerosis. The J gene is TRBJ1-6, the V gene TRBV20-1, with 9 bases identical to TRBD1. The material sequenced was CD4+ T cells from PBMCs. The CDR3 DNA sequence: TGCAGTGCTAGAGATGTGGACAGGGGCAATTCACCCCTCCACTTT. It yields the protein CSARDVDRGNSPLHF.